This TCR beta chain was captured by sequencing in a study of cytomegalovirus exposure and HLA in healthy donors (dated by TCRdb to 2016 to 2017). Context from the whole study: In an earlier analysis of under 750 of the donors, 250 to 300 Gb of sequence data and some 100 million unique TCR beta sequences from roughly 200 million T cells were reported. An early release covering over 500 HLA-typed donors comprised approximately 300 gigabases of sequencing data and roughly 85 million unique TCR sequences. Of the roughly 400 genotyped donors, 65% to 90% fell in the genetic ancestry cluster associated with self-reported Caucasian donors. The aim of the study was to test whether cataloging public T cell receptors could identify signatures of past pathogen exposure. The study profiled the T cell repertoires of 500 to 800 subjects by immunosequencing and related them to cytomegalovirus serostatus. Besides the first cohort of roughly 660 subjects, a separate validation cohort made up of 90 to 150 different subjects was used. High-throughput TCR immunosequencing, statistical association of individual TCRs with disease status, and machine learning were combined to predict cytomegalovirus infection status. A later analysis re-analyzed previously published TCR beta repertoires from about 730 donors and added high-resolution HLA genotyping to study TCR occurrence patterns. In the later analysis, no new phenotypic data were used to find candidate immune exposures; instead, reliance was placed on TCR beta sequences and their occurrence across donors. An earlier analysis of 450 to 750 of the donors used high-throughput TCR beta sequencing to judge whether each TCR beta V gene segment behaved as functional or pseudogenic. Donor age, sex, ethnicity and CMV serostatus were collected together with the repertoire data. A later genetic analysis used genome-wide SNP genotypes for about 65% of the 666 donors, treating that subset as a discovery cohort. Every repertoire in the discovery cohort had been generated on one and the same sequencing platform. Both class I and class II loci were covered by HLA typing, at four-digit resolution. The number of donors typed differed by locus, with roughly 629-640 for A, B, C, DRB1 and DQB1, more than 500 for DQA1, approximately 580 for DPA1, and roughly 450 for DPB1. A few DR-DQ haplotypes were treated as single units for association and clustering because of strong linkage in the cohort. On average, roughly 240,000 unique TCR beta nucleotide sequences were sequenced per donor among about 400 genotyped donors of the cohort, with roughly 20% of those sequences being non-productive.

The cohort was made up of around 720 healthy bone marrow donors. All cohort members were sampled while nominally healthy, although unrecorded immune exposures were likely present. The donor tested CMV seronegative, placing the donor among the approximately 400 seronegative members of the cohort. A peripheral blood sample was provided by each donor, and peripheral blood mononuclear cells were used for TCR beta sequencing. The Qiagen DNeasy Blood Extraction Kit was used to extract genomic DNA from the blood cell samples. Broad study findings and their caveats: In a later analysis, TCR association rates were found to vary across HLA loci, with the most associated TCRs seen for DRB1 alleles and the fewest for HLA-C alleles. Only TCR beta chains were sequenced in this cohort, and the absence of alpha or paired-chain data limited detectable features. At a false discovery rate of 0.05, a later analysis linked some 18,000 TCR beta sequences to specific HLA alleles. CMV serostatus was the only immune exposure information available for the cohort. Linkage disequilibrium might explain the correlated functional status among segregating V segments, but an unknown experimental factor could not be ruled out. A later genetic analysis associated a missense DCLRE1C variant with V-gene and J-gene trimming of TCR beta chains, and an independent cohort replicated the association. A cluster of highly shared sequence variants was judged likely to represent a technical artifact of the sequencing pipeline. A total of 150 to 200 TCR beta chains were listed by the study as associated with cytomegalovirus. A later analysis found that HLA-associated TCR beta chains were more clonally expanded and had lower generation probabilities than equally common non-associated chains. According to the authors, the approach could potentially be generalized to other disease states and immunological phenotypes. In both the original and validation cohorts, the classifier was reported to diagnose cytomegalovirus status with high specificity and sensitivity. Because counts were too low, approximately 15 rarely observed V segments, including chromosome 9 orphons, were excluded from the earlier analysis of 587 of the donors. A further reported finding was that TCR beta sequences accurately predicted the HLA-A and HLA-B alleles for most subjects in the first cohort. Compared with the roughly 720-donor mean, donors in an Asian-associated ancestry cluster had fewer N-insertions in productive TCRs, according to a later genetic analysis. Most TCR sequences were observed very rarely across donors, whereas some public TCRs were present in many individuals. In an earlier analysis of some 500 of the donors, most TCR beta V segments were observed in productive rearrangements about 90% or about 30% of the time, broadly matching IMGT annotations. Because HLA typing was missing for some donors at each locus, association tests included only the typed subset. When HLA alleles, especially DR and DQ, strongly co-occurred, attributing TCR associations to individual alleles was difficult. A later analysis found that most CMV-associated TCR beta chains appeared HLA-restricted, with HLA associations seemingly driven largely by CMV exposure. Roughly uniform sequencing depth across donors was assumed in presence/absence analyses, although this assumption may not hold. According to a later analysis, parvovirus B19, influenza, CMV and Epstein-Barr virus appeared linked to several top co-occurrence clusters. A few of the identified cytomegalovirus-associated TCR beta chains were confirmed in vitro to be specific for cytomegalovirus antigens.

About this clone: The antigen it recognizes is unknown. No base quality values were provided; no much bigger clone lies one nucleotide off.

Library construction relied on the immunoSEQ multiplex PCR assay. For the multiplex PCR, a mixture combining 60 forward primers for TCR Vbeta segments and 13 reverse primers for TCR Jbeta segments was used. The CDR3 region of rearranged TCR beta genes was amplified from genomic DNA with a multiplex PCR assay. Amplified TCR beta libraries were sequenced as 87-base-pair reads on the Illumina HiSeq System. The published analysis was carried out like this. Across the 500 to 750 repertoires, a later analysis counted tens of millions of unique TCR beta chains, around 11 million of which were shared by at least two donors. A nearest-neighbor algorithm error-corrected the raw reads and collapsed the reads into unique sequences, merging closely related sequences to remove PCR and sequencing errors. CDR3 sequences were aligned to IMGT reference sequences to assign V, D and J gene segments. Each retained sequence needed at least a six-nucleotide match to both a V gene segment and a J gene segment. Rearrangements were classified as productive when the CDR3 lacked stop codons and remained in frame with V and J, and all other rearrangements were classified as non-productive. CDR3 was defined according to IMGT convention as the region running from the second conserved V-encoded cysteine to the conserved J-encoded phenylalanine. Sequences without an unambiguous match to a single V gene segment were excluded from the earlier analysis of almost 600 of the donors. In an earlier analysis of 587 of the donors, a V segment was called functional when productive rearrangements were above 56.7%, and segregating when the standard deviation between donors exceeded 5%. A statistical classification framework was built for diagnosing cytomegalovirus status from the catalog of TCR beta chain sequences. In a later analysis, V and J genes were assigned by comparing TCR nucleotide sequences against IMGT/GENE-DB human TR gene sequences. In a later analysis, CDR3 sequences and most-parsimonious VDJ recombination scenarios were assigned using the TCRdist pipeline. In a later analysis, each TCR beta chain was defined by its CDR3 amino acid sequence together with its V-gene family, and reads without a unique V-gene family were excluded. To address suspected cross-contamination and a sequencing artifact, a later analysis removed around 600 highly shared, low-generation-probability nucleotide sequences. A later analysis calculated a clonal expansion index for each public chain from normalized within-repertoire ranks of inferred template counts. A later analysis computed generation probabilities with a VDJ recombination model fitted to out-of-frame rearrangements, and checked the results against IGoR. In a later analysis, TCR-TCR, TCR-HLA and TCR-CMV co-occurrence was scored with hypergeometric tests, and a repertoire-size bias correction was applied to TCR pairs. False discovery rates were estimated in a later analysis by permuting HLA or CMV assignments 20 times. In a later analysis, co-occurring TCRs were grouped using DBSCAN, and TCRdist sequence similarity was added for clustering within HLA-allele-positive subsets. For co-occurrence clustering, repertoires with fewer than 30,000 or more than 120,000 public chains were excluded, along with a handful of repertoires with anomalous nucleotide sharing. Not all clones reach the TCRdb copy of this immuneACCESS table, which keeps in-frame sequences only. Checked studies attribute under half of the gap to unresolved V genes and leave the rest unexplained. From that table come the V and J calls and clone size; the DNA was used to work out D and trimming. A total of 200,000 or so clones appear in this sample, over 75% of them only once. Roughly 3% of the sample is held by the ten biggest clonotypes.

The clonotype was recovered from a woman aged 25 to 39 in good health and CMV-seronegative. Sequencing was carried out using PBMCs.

The DNA is TGTGCCTGGAGACCCCGGGGGTATGCCAATCAGCCCCAGCATTTT. It translates to CAWRPRGYANQPQHF. The rearranged segments are TRBV30 and TRBJ1-5; the D gene is possibly TRBD1, with 5 bases matching. At the junction V is shortened by 3 bases and J by 3 bases, with 15 bases in between. Its CDR3 holds 15 amino acids, cysteine through phenylalanine. The only DNA kept is the CDR3, 45 bases in frame from the first base. The germline V gene (reference sequence) yields GTSNPN for CDR1 and SVGIG for CDR2.